This TCR beta chain was captured in a study of a mutant IDH1 vaccine in newly diagnosed glioma. Overall study: In some groups vaccination began 4-6 weeks post-radiotherapy; others received it with temozolomide. Study-wide results and caveats: Apparently unrelated to pseudoprogression were changes in the top peripheral T cell clonotypes.

Time point meaning: week 11, during vaccination. In the vaccine, a single dose held 300 ug of the mutant IDH1 20-mer peptide, along with topical imiquimod. Sequenced by immunoSEQ multiplex PCR; TCRdb stores in-frame clones only, minus some. The table records roughly 130,000 clones, roughly 77% of them present only once. Notes on this clone: The antigen is unknown.

Germline values: CDR1 SGHAT, CDR2 FQDESV (reference sequence). Trimming cost V 2 bases and J 0 bases, with 2 bases left between them. There are 12 residues in the CDR3. This TCR was sampled from a man aged 40-50 years with glioma. The sample was PBMCs, taken from a glioma patient whose treatment included an IDH1 peptide vaccine. The rearrangement joins TRBV11-1 to TRBJ2-7, with D hard to call. CDR3 amino acids: CASSLPSYEQYF. The CDR3, as DNA: TGTGCCAGCAGCTTACCCTCCTACGAGCAGTACTTC. The entire variable domain, with the rest obtained from reference TRBV11-1 and TRBJ2-7, is as follows: EAEVAQSPRYKITEKSQAVAFWCDPISGHATLYWYRQILGQGPELLVQFQDESVVDDSQLPKDRFSAERLKGVDSTLKIQPAELGDSAMYLCASSLPSYEQYFGPGTRLTVT.